This TCR beta chain was identified in a study of blood T cell repertoires in COVID-19. Study information: The United States, Italy and Spain supplied acute and convalescent COVID-19 samples.

Source study methods: Researchers report that nucleated cell counts were estimated from reference gene primer amplification. The repertoire was sequenced with immunoSEQ multiplex PCR; TCRdb's copy has only in-frame clones and lacks some. V and J calls plus clone size are reproduced from that table; the DNA served to infer D and trimming. This sample carries some 120,000 clones, 88% of them seen once, and the ten largest clones take roughly 1.2%. After removal of 6 bases from V and 5 bases from J, the junction contained 0 bases not matched to a gene. Germline assignment: CDR1 DFQATT and CDR2 SNEGSKA (reference sequence). The CDR3 runs 11 residues.

This rearrangement joins TRBV20-1 to TRBJ2-2; 7 bases line up with TRBD1. The sample taken for sequencing was peripheral blood. This sequence was found in a woman older than 75 with acute or convalescent COVID-19. CDR3 DNA sequence: TGCAGTGCGGACAGGACCGGGGAGCTGTTTTTT. This gives the protein CSADRTGELFF.